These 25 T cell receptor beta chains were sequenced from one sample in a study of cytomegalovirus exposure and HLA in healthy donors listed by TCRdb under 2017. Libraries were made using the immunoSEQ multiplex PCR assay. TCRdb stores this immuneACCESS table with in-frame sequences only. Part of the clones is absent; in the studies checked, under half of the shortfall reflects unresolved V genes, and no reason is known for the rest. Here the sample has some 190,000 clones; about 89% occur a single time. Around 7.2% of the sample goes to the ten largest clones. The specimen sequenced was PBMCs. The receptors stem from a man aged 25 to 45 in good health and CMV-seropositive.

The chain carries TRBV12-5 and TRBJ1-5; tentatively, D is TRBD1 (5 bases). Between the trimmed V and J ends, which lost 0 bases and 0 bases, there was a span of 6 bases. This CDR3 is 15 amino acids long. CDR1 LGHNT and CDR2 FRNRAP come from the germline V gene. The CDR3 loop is CASGLVRGSNQPQHF. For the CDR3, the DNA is TGTGCTAGTGGTTTGGTAAGGGGTAGCAATCAGCCCCAGCATTTT.

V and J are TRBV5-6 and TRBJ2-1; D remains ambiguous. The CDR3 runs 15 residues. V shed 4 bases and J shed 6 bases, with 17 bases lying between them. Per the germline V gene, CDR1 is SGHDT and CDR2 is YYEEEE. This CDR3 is CASSPPDSLLNEQFF. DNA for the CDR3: TGTGCCAGCAGCCCGCCTGATTCCCTCCTCAATGAGCAGTTCTTC.

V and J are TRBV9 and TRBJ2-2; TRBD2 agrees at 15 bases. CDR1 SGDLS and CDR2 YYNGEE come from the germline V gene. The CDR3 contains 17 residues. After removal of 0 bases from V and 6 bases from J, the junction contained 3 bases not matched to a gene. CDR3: CASSVAGLAGGAGELFF. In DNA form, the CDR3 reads TGTGCCAGCAGCGTAGCGGGACTAGCGGGAGGAGCCGGGGAGCTGTTTTTT.

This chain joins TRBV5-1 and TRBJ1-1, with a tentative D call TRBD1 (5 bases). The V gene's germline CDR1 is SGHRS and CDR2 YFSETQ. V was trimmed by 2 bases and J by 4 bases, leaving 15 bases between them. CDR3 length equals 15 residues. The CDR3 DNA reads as TGCGCCAGCAGCTTCGGTCAGGGAGGGACCACTGAAGCTTTCTTT. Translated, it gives CASSFGQGGTTEAFF.

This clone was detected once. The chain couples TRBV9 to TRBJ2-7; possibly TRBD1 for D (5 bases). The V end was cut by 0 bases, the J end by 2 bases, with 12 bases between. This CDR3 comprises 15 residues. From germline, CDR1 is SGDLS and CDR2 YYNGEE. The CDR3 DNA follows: TGTGCCAGCAGCGTAGGCCAGGGTGAGACCTACGAGCAGTACTTC. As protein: CASSVGQGETYEQYF.

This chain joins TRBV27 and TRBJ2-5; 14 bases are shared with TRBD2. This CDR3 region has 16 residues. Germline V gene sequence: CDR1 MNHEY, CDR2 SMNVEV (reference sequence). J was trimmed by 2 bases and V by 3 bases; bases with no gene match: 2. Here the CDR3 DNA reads TGTGCCAGCAGTTTGCGGACTAGCGGGAGGCAAGAGACCCAGTACTTC. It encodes CASSLRTSGRQETQYF.

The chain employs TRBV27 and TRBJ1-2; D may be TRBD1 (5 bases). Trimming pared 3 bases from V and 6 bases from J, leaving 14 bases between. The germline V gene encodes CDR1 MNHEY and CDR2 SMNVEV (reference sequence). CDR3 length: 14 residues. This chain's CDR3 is CASSFSKGVDGYTF. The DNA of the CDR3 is TGTGCCAGCAGTTTTTCGAAAGGGGTTGATGGCTACACCTTC.

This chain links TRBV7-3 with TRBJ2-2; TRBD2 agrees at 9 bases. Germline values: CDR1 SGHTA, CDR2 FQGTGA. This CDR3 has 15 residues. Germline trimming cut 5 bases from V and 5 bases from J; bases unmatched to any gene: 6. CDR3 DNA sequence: TGTGCCAGCAGCCCGCCAACTAGCGGGACCGGGGAGCTGTTTTTT. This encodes CASSPPTSGTGELFF.

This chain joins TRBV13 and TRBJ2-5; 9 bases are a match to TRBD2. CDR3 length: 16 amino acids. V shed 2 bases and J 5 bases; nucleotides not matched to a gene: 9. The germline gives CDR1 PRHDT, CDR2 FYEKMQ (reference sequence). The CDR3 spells CASSLSLAGGDETQYF. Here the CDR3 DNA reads TGTGCCAGCAGCTTAAGTCTGGCGGGGGGGGATGAGACCCAGTACTTC.

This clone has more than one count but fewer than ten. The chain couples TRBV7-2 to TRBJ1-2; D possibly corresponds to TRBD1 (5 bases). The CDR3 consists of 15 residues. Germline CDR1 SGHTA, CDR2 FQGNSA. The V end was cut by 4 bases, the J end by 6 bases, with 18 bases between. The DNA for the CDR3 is TGTGCCAGCAGCTACCTTCTCGCCACAGGAAATGGCTACACCTTC. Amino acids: CASSYLLATGNGYTF.

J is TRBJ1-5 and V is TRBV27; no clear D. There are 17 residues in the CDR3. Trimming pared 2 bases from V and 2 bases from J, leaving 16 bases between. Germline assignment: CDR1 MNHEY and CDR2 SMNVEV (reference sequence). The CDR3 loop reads CASSLGLGRVGNQPQHF. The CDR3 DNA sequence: TGTGCCAGCAGTTTAGGGTTGGGCAGAGTGGGCAATCAGCCCCAGCATTTT.

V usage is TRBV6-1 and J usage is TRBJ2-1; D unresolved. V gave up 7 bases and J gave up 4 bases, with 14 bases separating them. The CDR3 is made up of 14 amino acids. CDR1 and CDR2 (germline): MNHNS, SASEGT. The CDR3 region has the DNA TGTGCCAGCACCCCTAGTCGGTATTACAATGAGCAGTTCTTC. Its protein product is CASTPSRYYNEQFF.

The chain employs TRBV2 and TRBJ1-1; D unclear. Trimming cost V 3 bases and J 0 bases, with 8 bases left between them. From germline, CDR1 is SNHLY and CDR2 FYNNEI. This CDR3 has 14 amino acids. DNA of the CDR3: TGTGCCAGCAGTGACCCCGGGCTGAACACTGAAGCTTTCTTT. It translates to CASSDPGLNTEAFF.

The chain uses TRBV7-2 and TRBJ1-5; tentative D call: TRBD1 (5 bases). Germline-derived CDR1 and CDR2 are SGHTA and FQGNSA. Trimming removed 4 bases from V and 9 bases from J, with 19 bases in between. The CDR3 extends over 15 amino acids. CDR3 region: CASSSGPTQGRPQHF. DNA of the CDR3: TGTGCCAGCAGCTCAGGGCCGACCCAAGGGAGGCCCCAGCATTTT.

The CDR3 protein is CASSEGLSYEQYF. CDR3 sequence (DNA): TGTGCCAGCAGTGAAGGGCTCTCCTACGAGCAGTACTTC. The chain is built from TRBV2 and TRBJ2-7; D is ambiguous. The CDR3 runs 13 residues. Germline loops: CDR1 SNHLY, CDR2 FYNNEI. V was clipped by 1 base and J by 0 bases, with 4 bases between them.

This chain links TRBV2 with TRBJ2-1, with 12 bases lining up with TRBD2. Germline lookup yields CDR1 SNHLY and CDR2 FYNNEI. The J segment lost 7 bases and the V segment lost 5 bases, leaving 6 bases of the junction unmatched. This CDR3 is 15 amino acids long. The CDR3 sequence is CASSRLAGARNEQFF. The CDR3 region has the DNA TGTGCCAGCAGTCGACTAGCGGGGGCGCGTAATGAGCAGTTCTTC.

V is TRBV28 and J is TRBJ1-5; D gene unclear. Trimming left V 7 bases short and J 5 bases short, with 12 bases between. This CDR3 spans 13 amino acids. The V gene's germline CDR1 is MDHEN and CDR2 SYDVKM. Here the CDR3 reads CASTESLYQPQHF. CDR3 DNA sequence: TGTGCCAGCACTGAGTCCCTGTATCAGCCCCAGCATTTT.

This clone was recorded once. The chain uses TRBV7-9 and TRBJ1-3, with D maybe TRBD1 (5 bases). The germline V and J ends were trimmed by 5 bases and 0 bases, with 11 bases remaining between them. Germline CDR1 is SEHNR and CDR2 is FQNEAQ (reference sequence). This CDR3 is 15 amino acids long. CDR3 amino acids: CASSHGGISGNTIYF. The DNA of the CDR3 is TGTGCCAGCAGCCACGGGGGGATCTCTGGAAACACCATATATTTT.

CDR3 DNA: TGTGCCAGCAGCCCTAGAGCGGAGAGCCAAGAGACCCAGTACTTC. Its translation: CASSPRAESQETQYF. The chain carries TRBV7-6 and TRBJ2-5, with TRBD2 as a possible D gene (5 bases). The V and J ends lost 5 bases and 1 base respectively, with 14 bases between them. Germline V gene sequence: CDR1 SGHVS, CDR2 FNYEAQ. This CDR3 is 15 amino acids long.

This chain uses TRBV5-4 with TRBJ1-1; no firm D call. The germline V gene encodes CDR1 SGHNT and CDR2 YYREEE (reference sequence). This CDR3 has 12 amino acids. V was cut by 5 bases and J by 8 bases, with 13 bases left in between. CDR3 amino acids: CASREADKEAFF. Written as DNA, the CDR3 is TGTGCCAGCAGAGAAGCAGACAAAGAAGCTTTCTTT.

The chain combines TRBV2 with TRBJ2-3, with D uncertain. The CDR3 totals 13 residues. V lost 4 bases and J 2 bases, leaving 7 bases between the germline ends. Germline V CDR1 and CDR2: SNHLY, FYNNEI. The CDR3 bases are TGTGCCAGCAGTGCGTCCTACACAGATACGCAGTATTTT. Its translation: CASSASYTDTQYF.

CDR3 nucleotides: TGCGCCAGCAGCCATGGGCGGAACTCCTACGAGCAGTACTTC. It codes for CASSHGRNSYEQYF. The chain links TRBV4-3 to TRBJ2-7; D is uncertain. V lost 3 bases, J lost 0 bases, and 9 bases lay in between. Germline lookup yields CDR1 LGHNA and CDR2 YSLEER. The CDR3 has 14 amino acids.

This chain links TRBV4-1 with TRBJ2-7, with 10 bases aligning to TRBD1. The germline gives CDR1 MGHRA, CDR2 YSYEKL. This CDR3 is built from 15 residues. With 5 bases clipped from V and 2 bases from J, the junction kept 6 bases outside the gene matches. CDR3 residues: CASSSRTGGPYEQYF. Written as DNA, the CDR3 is TGCGCCAGCAGCTCACGGACAGGGGGGCCCTACGAGCAGTACTTC.

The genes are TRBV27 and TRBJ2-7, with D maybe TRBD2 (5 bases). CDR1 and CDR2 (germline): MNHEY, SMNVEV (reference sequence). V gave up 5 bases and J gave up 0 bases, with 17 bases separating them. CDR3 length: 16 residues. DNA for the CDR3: TGTGCCAGCAGTGCCCAGGACCCTCGGGGCTCCTACGAGCAGTACTTC. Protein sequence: CASSAQDPRGSYEQYF.

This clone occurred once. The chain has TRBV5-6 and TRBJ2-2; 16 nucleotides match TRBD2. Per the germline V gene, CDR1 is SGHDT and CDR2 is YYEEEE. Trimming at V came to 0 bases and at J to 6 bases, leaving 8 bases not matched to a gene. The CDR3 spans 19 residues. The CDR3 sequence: CASSLAGQGTSGRAGELFF. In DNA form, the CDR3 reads TGTGCCAGCAGCTTGGCGGGACAGGGGACTAGCGGGAGGGCCGGGGAGCTGTTTTTT. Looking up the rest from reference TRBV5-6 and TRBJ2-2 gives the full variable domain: DAGVTQSPTHLIKTRGQQVTLRCSPKSGHDTVSWYQQALGQGPQFIFQYYEEEERQRGNFPDRFSGHQFPNYSSELNVNALLLGDSALYLCASSLAGQGTSGRAGELFFGEGSRLTVL.